The clone carrying this TCR beta chain showed up many times. The source of the sample is a study of early T cells in non-severe SARS-CoV-2 infection. The overall study: The chains were unpaired, and the sequenced material was bulk RNA from unsorted whole blood.

Germline lookup yields CDR1 MNHEY and CDR2 SVGAGI. The CDR3 is made up of 15 amino acids. Germline trimming cut 5 bases from V and 2 bases from J; bases unmatched to any gene: 6. The TCR library protocol attached unique molecular identifiers to the individual cDNA molecules. TCRdb fed the 5' RACE reads into MiXCR, producing one record per CDR3 protein. The table lists about 28,000 distinct CDR3 sequences, 4.6% of them singletons, with 5.5% to 7% in the top ten. The material was whole blood, obtained at baseline. This chain links TRBV6-5 with TRBJ2-3, with 8 bases lining up with TRBD2. The receptor was derived from an adult who was a healthcare worker with PCR-confirmed SARS-CoV-2 infection or an uninfected control (not recorded which). For the CDR3, the DNA is TGTGCCAGCAGTCCGGGACTAGTGTTCACAGATACGCAGTATTTT. Amino acids: CASSPGLVFTDTQYF.